The table lists the clone carrying this T cell receptor beta chain with many counts. Its antigen is still unknown. V was trimmed by 2 bases and J by 7 bases, leaving 15 bases between them. This CDR3 spans 14 amino acids. These data come from a study of early T cells in non-severe SARS-CoV-2 infection. The study's findings and limits: CD4 and private specificities were missed by VDJdb matching, which favored anti-spike CD8 responses.

TCRdb used MiXCR to reprocess the 5' RACE reads, holding one entry per CDR3 protein. The sample lists roughly 50,000 distinct CDR3 sequences; 4.5% to 7% were seen once. The J gene is TRBJ2-7, the V gene TRBV12-3 or TRBV12-4; weak D call: TRBD1 (6 bases). The clonotype was recovered from an adult who was a healthcare worker with PCR-confirmed SARS-CoV-2 infection or an uninfected control (not recorded which). Source material: whole blood. Written as DNA, the CDR3 is TGTGCCAGCAGTTTAATAGACCCTCAGGGGGAGCAGTACTTC. Translated, it gives CASSLIDPQGEQYF.